This T cell receptor (beta chain) was retrieved from a study of T cell repertoires in cytomegalovirus infection. Study context: Indications came from public TCR beta signatures; they pointed to CMV infection and to a matching HLA type. Study findings and constraints: HLA-C-restricted, CMV-specific TCR beta clonotypes were dominant ex vivo. Identification of carriers of CMV plus the relevant HLA was achieved through cumulative public TCR beta family frequency.

Of note for this clonotype: Its target is unknown.

The germline V and J ends were trimmed by 7 bases and 0 bases, with 18 bases remaining between them. The CDR3 runs to 17 residues. Germline-derived CDR1 and CDR2 are LNHDA and SQIVND (reference sequence). TCRdb reanalysed the reads using MiXCR and keeps one entry per CDR3 protein. The sample holds roughly 600,000 distinct CDR3 sequences, around 24% seen once. The V gene is TRBV19, the J gene TRBJ2-2; D not resolved. The receptor comes from a human donor in good health (CMV status not recorded). Some clones in this sample may be carry-over from other donors' samples. The material sequenced was CD8+ T cells from PBMCs. CDR3 bases: TGTGCCAGTATGAAAATCCGAGGAACTCCGAACACCGGGGAGCTGTTTTTT. Its translation is CASMKIRGTPNTGELFF. Filled out from reference TRBV19 and TRBJ2-2, the complete variable domain reads DGGITQSPKYLFRKEGQNVTLSCEQNLNHDAMYWYRQDPGQGLRLIYYSQIVNDFQKGDIAEGYSVSREKKESFPLTVTSAQKNPTAFYLCASMKIRGTPNTGELFFGEGSRLTVL.